This TCR beta chain stems from a study of T cells in Graves' hyperthyroidism and ophthalmopathy. Trimming cost V 2 bases and J 11 bases, with 11 bases left between them. Germline CDR1 MDHEN, CDR2 SYDVKM. The CDR3 sequence is 12 residues long. This clonotype occurred a few times. From RNA transcripts, TCR beta CDR3 regions were amplified. In the first-round RT-PCR of the TCR CDR3, the HTBI primer set was used. In TCRdb, the multiplex PCR reads were re-called with MiXCR into one record per CDR3 protein. This table holds hundreds of thousands of distinct CDR3 sequences, roughly 21% found once. Inclusion characteristics of ophthalmopathy patients comprised a Clinical Activity Score of at least 3, a NOSPECS grade of at least 4, and duration under 3 months. Clinical symptoms, serum thyroxine, TRAb, thyroid ultrasound and orbital computed tomography established diagnosis. PBMCs stemmed from 8.5 to 10 ml fresh peripheral blood.

The specimen sequenced was blood. This clonotype was sampled from a man aged 35 to 55 with Graves' ophthalmopathy. V gene TRBV28 combines with J gene TRBJ2-3; TRBD2 is a possible D gene (6 bases). CDR3 sequence: CASSLRVAEQYF. CDR3 nucleotide sequence: TGTGCCAGCAGTTTACGAGTAGCGGAGCAGTATTTT.